This T cell receptor beta chain was sequenced for a study of vaccination effects on CD4 cells after COVID-19. Looking at the study overall: Samples gathered post-vaccine arrived a median of 72 days past the second dose. Study-level points and caveats: Common cold coronavirus cross-reactivity was shown by only 1 of 255 vaccine-induced clones in healthy vaccinees.

This clone was counted a few times. Its cognate antigen is unknown. Antigen-specific CD4+ T cells were expanded (with viral peptide pools) by the ViraFEST assay ahead of sequencing. After around nine days in culture, the CD4+ T cells were isolated. All study participants received two doses of BNT162b2 or mRNA-1273 vaccine. Nucleocapsid antibody tests were negative, and the vaccine recipients had no prior SARS-CoV-2 infection. Days 3 and 7 were when half the medium was replaced with IL-2 medium. Clones were sequenced by immunoSEQ multiplex PCR, and TCRdb holds only the in-frame ones, with some missing. This repertoire shows about 29,000 clones, 74% found once; its top ten account for roughly 17%. The clonotype was recovered from a human donor who received a COVID-19 vaccine. The sequenced sample was CD4+ T cells from PBMCs cultured with HCoV-OC43 spike peptides, obtained after COVID-19 vaccination. Described subset: HCoV-OC43 spike overlapping peptide pool stimulation.

The CDR3 reads CASSEAQGYPTDTQYF. For the CDR3, the DNA is TGTGCCAGCAGTGAAGCGCAAGGCTATCCCACAGATACGCAGTATTTT. The chain links TRBV6-1 to TRBJ2-3; D gene ambiguous. Trimming removed 0 bases from V and 2 bases from J, with 12 bases in between. Germline CDR1 MNHNS, CDR2 SASEGT. This CDR3 is 16 amino acids long.